Each of the 14 T cell receptor beta chains below was sequenced from the same sample in a study of tumor-infiltrating lymphocytes in primary liver carcinoma. Production of TCR beta cDNA used around 460 ng total RNA together with a constant-region primer. For TCR beta, libraries were produced by three nested multiplex PCR rounds using slightly modified ARM-PCR. TRBV1-TRBV30 forward and Cbeta reverse primers drove the first two approximately 11-cycle rounds. MiXCR, applied by TCRdb to the multiplex PCR reads, yields one record per CDR3 protein. Of approximately 330,000 distinct CDR3 sequences in the sample, around three fifths are singletons; the top ten hold approximately 5.9%. Out of unsorted whole blood came the blood RNA, and germline DNA was extracted as well. The specimen was peripheral blood. These receptors were taken from a man aged 35-49 years with primary liver carcinoma and hepatitis B virus infection.

The rearrangement joins TRBV11-2 to TRBJ2-7; perhaps TRBD1 as D (5 bases). This CDR3 spans 15 amino acids. Germline V gene data show CDR1 as SGHAT and CDR2 as FQNNGV. V lost 11 bases to trimming and J lost 0 bases, with 20 bases between them. CDR3 DNA sequence: TGTGCCGTCAGCTTCCAGGGCCGTCTCTCCTACGAGCAGTACTTC. Its translation is CAVSFQGRLSYEQYF. The entire variable domain, with the rest obtained from reference TRBV11-2 and TRBJ2-7, is as follows: EAGVAQSPRYKIIEKRQSVAFWCNPISGHATLYWYQQILGQGPKLLIQFQNNGVVDDSQLPKDRFSAERLKGVDSTLKIQPAKLEDSAVYLCAVSFQGRLSYEQYFGPGTRLTVT.

This clonotype was seen ten or more times. The CDR3 DNA reads as TGTGCCAGCAGTTTTGGGCTAGCGGGAGGGAATGAGCAGTTCTTC. Translating it yields CASSFGLAGGNEQFF. This chain uses TRBV12-3 or TRBV12-4 with TRBJ2-1, with 12 nucleotides matching TRBD2. J was trimmed by 7 bases and V by 3 bases; bases with no gene match: 4. The CDR3 contains 15 residues.

This clonotype was seen a few times. The rearrangement uses TRBV6-2 or TRBV6-3 and TRBJ2-1, with D possibly TRBD1 on 5 matching bases. Germline-derived CDR1 and CDR2 are MNHEY and SVGEGT. This CDR3 spans 13 amino acids. V lost 10 bases and J 9 bases, leaving 19 bases between the germline ends. CDR3: CATASAGRGEQFF. CDR3 bases: TGTGCCACAGCCTCTGCAGGTAGGGGTGAGCAGTTCTTC.

Note on this clonotype: The CDR3 ends on some other residue instead of the conserved phenylalanine or tryptophan, so this is likely a read error. This sequence joins TRBV4-1 and TRBJ2-7, with D unclear. Trimming pared 6 bases from V and 6 bases from J, leaving 15 bases between. The germline V gene encodes CDR1 MGHRA and CDR2 YSYEKL. The length of the CDR3 is 13 residues. This CDR3 reads CASSPGRWFEQYL. The CDR3 region has the DNA TGCGCCAGCAGTCCGGGCCGTTGGTTCGAGCAGTACTTA.

A remark on this clonotype: One base away lies a much larger clone, so this may be a sequencing read error. The rearrangement links TRBV6-1 to TRBJ2-5; possibly TRBD1 for D (6 bases). This CDR3 comprises 15 residues. Trimming cost V 5 bases and J 8 bases, with 21 bases left between them. The V gene's germline CDR1 is MNHNS and CDR2 SASEGT. In nucleotides, the CDR3 is TGTGCCAGCAGTTTTACACAAGGACAGCCTAACACCCAGTACTTC. Its protein product is CASSFTQGQPNTQYF.

Remarks on this clonotype: No conserved phenylalanine or tryptophan is present at the end of the CDR3, so a read error is the likely explanation. V and J are TRBV4-1 and TRBJ2-2; the D is unclear. CDR3 length: 14 residues. V gave up 4 bases and J gave up 2 bases, with 8 bases separating them. Germline CDR1 is MGHRA and CDR2 is YSYEKL. CDR3 sequence: CASSPCVNTGELFS. For the CDR3, the DNA is TGCGCCAGCAGCCCCTGCGTCAACACCGGGGAGCTGTTTTCT.

The chain has TRBV6-1 and TRBJ2-7; the D gene is possibly TRBD2 (5 bases). V shed 5 bases and J shed 2 bases, with 13 bases lying between them. There are 14 residues in the CDR3. Germline V lookup: CDR1 MNHNS, CDR2 SASEGT. The CDR3 spells CASSHPEGPYEQYF. DNA of the CDR3: TGTGCCAGCAGTCACCCCGAGGGCCCCTACGAGCAGTACTTC.

In the case of this clonotype: At one boundary the junction diverges from the germline segment, which might be a read error. The V and J genes are TRBV29-1 and TRBJ2-5; D call uncertain. The CDR3 contains 12 residues. CDR1 is SQVTM and CDR2 is ANQGSEA in the germline V gene. Written as DNA, the CDR3 is TGCAGCGCCCGACGGTCCCAAGAGGCCCAGTACTTC. Its protein product is CSARRSQEAQYF.

The V call is TRBV5-5, the J call TRBJ2-7; 7 bases are shared with TRBD1. Germline values: CDR1 SGHKS, CDR2 YYEKEE (reference sequence). The CDR3 runs 15 residues. V dropped 7 bases and J dropped 0; count of bases not matched to a gene: 10. CDR3 coding DNA: TGTGCCAGCGGGGTTTTGGGACAGCTCTCCTACGAGCAGTACTTC. Protein product: CASGVLGQLSYEQYF.

This clonotype ranks as medium-sized. This CDR3 reads CASSLGATHNEQFF. CDR3 nucleotides: TGTGCCAGCAGCTTAGGGGCCACACACAATGAGCAGTTCTTC. This rearrangement joins TRBV11-2 to TRBJ2-1; D is undetermined. Trimming left V 1 base short and J 5 bases short, with 9 bases between. Germline V CDR1 and CDR2: SGHAT, FQNNGV. There are 14 residues in the CDR3.

The chain carries TRBV2 and TRBJ2-5, with a weak D call TRBD1 (6 bases). This CDR3 contains 12 residues. Germline values: CDR1 SNHLY, CDR2 FYNNEI. V was cut by 6 bases and J by 2 bases, with 7 bases left in between. DNA of the CDR3: TGTGCCAGCAGCGGACAGCAAGAGACCCAGTACTTC. Its protein product is CASSGQQETQYF.

Notes on this clonotype: Germline and junction disagree at one end, which may indicate a read error. The chain is built from TRBV11-2 and TRBJ1-1; no clear D gene. CDR1 is SGHAT, CDR2 FQNNGV, per germline. This CDR3 is 13 amino acids long. The CDR3 sequence is CASGLNSGAEAFF. In nucleotides, the CDR3 is TGTGCCAGCGGCTTAAATTCCGGGGCTGAAGCTTTCTTT.

As concerns this clonotype: One end of the junction fails to match germline, which may point to a read error. The chain is built from TRBV4-3 and TRBJ2-1; D remains ambiguous. The CDR3 has 15 residues. In germline, CDR1 is LGHNA, CDR2 YSLEER. As DNA, the CDR3 is TGCGCCAGCAGCCAAGCTCTAGACTCCTACGATGAGCAGTTCTTC. Its protein product is CASSQALDSYDEQFF.

Concerning this clonotype: One end of the junction does not line up with germline, which may come from a read error. J is TRBJ2-7 and V is TRBV4-3; D gene unclear. Looked up from germline, CDR1 is LGHNA and CDR2 is YSLEER. The CDR3 loop spans 14 amino acids. The CDR3 region has the DNA TGCACCAGCAGCCGAGATTTGCCACACTACGAGCAGTACTTC. This encodes CTSSRDLPHYEQYF.